These T cell receptor beta chains were read from a single sample in a study of blood T cell repertoires in COVID-19. This table comes from immunoSEQ multiplex PCR, and its TCRdb copy is limited to in-frame clones, with some not included. The sample lists approximately 440,000 clones, about 85% seen once, with under 0.75% in the top ten. The sample taken for sequencing was PBMCs or T cells enriched from blood (not recorded which). The receptors shown here come from a woman aged 18-29 years who had recovered from COVID-19. Both conserved end residues are part of each CDR3. The D gene is left open where the match is weak. Clone sizes are given selectively: once, few, many, or a class where the clone is expanded.

v_gene	d_gene	j_gene	abundance	CDR3nt	CDR3aa
TRBV5-3	.	TRBJ2-7	.	TGTGCCAGAAGCCGGGGAGGCGCGTACGAGCAGTACTTC	CARSRGGAYEQYF
TRBV5-4	TRBD1	TRBJ1-2	.	TGTGCCAGCAGCTTGGACAGGGGCGCTACTAACTATGGCTACACCTTC	CASSLDRGATNYGYTF
TRBV7-3	.	TRBJ1-3	.	TGTGCCAGCAGCCCCGCGGGGCCTGACTCTGGAAACACCATATATTTT	CASSPAGPDSGNTIYF
TRBV30	TRBD2	TRBJ2-5	.	TGTGCCTGGACTAGCGGGGGGGCTCAAGAGACCCAGTACTTC	CAWTSGGAQETQYF
TRBV4-1	.	TRBJ1-5	.	TGCGCCAGCAGCCAAGGTATCCTCGGGGGGCGAGATCAGCCCCAGCATTTT	CASSQGILGGRDQPQHF
TRBV10-3	.	TRBJ2-1	.	TGTGCCATCAGTGACCCAATTATTAGGGGGGGGCGCACCCACAATGAGCAGTTCTTC	CAISDPIIRGGRTHNEQFF
TRBV2	TRBD1	TRBJ1-5	once	TGTGCCAGCAGTGAAGGTGTACAGGGGAGGCAGCCCCAGCATTTT	CASSEGVQGRQPQHF
TRBV11-3	TRBD1	TRBJ2-5	.	TGTGCCAGCAGCTTAGGAGGGGGCTGGACCCAGTACTTC	CASSLGGGWTQYF
TRBV27	.	TRBJ1-2	.	TGTGCCAGCAGTTATTTAGCGGAGGGTGGCTACACCTTC	CASSYLAEGGYTF
TRBV6-5	TRBD1	TRBJ1-6	.	TGTGCCAGCAGTTCAGTACAGGGGTTGAATTCACCCCTCCACTTT	CASSSVQGLNSPLHF
TRBV7-8	TRBD1	TRBJ2-7	.	TGTGCCAGCAGCCTGACAGGGATCGGCTACGAGCAGTACTTC	CASSLTGIGYEQYF
TRBV7-2	.	TRBJ1-1	once	TGTGCCAGCTCCCAAGAGGGGGGGGTAGAATTCTTT	CASSQEGGVEFF
TRBV12-5	.	TRBJ1-2	.	TGTGCTAGTGGTTTGGTAGTTGCAGGGGGCTACACCTTC	CASGLVVAGGYTF
TRBV10-2	TRBD1	TRBJ1-5	.	TGCGCCAGCAGTGAGTGGGGACAGGGGAGGGACAATCAGCCCCAGCATTTT	CASSEWGQGRDNQPQHF